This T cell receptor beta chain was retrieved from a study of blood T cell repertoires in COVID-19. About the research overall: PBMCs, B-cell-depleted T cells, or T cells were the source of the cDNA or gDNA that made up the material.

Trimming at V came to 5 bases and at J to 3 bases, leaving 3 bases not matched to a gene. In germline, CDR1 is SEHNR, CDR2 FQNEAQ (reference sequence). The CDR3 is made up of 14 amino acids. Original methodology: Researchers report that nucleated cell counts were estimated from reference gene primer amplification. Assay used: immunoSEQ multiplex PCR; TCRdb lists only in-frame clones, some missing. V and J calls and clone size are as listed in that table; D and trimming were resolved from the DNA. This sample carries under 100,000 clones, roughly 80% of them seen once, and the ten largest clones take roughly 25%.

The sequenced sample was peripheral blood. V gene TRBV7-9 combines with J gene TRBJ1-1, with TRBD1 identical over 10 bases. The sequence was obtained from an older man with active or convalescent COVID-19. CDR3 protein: CASSPDRGHTEAFF. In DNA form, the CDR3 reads TGTGCCAGCAGCCCAGACAGGGGGCACACTGAAGCTTTCTTT.